The 2 T cell receptor beta chains presented below share a single source sample, sequenced in a study of blood T cells in healthy people across ages. Through a sample-barcoded 5' primer and a J-beta primer mix, a second PCR was run for roughly 6 to 12 cycles. In TCRdb, the 5' RACE reads were re-called with MiXCR into one record per CDR3 protein. This table has about 780,000 distinct CDR3 sequences, around 45% appearing once. The sequenced sample consisted of blood. The origin of the receptors is a man of 80 years or more in good health.

This clonotype was seen once. CDR3 DNA sequence: TGTGCCAGCATCGCACCGAGAGATAAAGCCATGAACACTGAAGCTTTCTTT. This sequence encodes CASIAPRDKAMNTEAFF. The genes are TRBV6-6 and TRBJ1-1; D remains unclear. The CDR3 is 17 amino acids. Germline V gives CDR1 MNHNY, CDR2 SVGAGI (reference sequence). Trimming stripped 7 bases from V and 0 bases from J, with 21 bases between.

The chain links TRBV6-2 or TRBV6-3 to TRBJ2-1, with 12 bases matching TRBD2. CDR1 is MNHEY and CDR2 is SVGEGT in the germline V gene. The trim removed 0 bases at V and 13 bases at J, leaving 10 bases unmatched. This CDR3 spans 16 amino acids. CDR3 amino acids: CASSYSASGGANGQFF. The CDR3 coding sequence is TGTGCCAGCAGTTACTCGGCTAGCGGGGGGGCTAATGGTCAGTTCTTC.